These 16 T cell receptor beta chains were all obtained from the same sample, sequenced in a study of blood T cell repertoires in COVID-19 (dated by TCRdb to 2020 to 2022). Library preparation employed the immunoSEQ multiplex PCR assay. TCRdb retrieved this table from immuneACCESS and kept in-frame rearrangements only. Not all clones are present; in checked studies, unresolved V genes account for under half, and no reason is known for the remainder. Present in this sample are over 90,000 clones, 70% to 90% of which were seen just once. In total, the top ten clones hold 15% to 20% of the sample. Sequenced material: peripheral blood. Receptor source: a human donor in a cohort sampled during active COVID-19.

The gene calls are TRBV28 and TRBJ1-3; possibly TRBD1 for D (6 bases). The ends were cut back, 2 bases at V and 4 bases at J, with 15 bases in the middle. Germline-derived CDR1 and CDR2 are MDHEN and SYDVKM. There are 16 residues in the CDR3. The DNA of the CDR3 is TGTGCCAGCAGTTTACTTCCCACAGGGTTCGGAAACACCATATATTTT. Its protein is CASSLLPTGFGNTIYF.

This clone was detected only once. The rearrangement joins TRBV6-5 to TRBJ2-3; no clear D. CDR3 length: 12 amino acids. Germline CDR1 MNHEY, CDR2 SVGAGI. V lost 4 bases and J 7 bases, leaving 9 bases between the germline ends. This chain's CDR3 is CASSLVLYTQYF. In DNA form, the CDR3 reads TGTGCCAGCAGTTTAGTATTATATACGCAGTATTTT.

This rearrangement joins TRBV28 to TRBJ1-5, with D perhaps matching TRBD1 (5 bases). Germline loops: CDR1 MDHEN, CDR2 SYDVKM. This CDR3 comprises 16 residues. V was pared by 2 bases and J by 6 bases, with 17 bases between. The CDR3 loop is CASSLVQGLDSQPQHF. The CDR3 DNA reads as TGTGCCAGCAGTTTAGTGCAGGGCCTGGATAGTCAGCCCCAGCATTTT.

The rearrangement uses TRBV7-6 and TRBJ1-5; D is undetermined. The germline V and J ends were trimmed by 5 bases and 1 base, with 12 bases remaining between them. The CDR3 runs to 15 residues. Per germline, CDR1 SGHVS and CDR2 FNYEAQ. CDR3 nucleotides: TGTGCCAGCAGCCGTGGGCCGGGAAGCAATCAGCCCCAGCATTTT. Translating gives CASSRGPGSNQPQHF.

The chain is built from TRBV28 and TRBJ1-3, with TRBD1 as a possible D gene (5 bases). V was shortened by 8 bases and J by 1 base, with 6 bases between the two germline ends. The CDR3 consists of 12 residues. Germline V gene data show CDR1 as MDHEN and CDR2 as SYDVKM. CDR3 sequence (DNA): TGTGCCAGCCAGGGTTCTGGAAACACCATATATTTT. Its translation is CASQGSGNTIYF.

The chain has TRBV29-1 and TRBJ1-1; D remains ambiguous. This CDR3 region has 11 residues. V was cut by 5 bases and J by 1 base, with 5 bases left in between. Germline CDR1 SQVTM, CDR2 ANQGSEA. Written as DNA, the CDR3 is TGCAGCGTTCACTCGAACACTGAAGCTTTCTTT. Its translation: CSVHSNTEAFF.

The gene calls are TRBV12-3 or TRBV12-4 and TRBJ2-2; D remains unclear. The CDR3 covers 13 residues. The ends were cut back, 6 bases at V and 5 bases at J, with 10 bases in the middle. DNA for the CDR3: TGTGCCAGCAGCCCATCGGTAACCGGGGAGCTGTTTTTT. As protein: CASSPSVTGELFF.

CDR3 coding DNA: TGCGCCAGCAGCGCAACGGAGGACAGAGTCATGAACACTGAAGCTTTCTTT. It is translated as CASSATEDRVMNTEAFF. This chain connects TRBV4-1 to TRBJ1-1, with a tentative D call TRBD1 (6 bases). Trimming removed 5 bases at V and 0 bases at J, with 19 bases between. This CDR3 has 17 amino acids. From germline, CDR1 is MGHRA and CDR2 YSYEKL.

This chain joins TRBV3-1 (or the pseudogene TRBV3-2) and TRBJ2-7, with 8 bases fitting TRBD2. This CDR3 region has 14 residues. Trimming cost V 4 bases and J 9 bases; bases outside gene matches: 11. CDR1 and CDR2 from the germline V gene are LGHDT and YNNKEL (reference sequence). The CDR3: CASSPRGSGSRQYF. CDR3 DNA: TGTGCCAGCAGCCCTAGGGGGAGCGGGAGTCGGCAGTACTTC.

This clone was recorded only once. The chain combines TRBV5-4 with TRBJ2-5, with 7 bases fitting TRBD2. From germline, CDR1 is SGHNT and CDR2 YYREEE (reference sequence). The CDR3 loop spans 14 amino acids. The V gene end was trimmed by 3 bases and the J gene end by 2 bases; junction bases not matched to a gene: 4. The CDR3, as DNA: TGTGCCAGCAGCTCCGGGACTAATCAAGAGACCCAGTACTTC. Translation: CASSSGTNQETQYF.

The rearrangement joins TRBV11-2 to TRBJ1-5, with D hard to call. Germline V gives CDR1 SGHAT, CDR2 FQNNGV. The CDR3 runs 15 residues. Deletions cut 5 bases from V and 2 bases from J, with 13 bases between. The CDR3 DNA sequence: TGTGCCAGCAGCCTCAACACCGGGGGCAATCAGCCCCAGCATTTT. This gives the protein CASSLNTGGNQPQHF.

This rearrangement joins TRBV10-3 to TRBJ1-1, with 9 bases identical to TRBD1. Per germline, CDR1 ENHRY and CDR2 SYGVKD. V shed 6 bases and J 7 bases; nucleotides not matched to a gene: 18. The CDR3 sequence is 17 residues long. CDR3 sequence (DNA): TGTGCCATCAGGGGAACCGGGACAGGGCTCTTAACGAGTGAAGCTTTCTTT. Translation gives CAIRGTGTGLLTSEAFF.

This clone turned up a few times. CDR3 amino acids: CASRPSYGYTF. The CDR3 nucleotides are TGTGCCAGCAGGCCTAGCTATGGCTACACCTTC. This chain links TRBV7-9 with TRBJ1-2; D is unclear. The CDR3 runs 11 residues. V was pared by 6 bases and J by 4 bases, with 6 bases between. CDR1 SEHNR and CDR2 FQNEAQ come from the germline V gene (reference sequence).

In nucleotides, the CDR3 is TGTGCCAGTAGTATAGGGACAAGCTCCTACAATGAGCAGTTCTTC. This codes for CASSIGTSSYNEQFF. This rearrangement joins TRBV19 to TRBJ2-1; the D gene is possibly TRBD1 (5 bases). This CDR3 spans 15 amino acids. CDR1 is LNHDA and CDR2 is SQIVND in the germline V gene (reference sequence). V was pared by 1 base and J by 0 bases, with 7 bases between.

This CDR3 is CASSQVRDREHGYTF. The CDR3 DNA sequence: TGCGCCAGCAGCCAAGTCAGGGACAGGGAGCATGGCTACACCTTC. The J gene is TRBJ1-2, the V gene TRBV4-1; 9 bases fit TRBD1. Germline V CDR1 and CDR2: MGHRA, YSYEKL. V shed 1 base, J shed 6 bases, and the junction held 6 bases outside the gene matches. This CDR3 spans 15 amino acids.

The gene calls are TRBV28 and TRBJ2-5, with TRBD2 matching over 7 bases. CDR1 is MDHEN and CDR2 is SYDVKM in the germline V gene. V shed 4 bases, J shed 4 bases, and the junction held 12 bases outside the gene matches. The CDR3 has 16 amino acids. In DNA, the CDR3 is TGTGCCAGCAGTTCCAATTGGGGGGGTTTGGGAGAGACCCAGTACTTC. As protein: CASSSNWGGLGETQYF.